This T cell receptor beta chain was sequenced for a study of blood T cell repertoires in COVID-19 (TCRdb year 2020). Some background on the complete study: The collaborator samples originated in the United States, Italy and Spain and spanned the acute and convalescent phases of COVID-19. The sample metadata nearly always contained a de-identified subject ID, COVID-19 status, age in years and sex. Deeply sampled blood TCRbeta repertoires from subjects exposed to, actively infected with, or recovered from COVID-19 were included in the dataset. A freely available public database, intended as a resource for researchers studying the immune response to SARS-CoV-2, is where the repertoires were released. The samples were drawn from two sources: the first 160 participants of the ongoing ImmuneRACE study, and some 1,300 subjects contributed by 6 global collaborators. The prospective study material was composed of cDNA or gDNA derived from T cells, B-cell-depleted T cells, or PBMCs. Where available, HLA class I and class II types were obtained from metadata supplied by the sample provider rather than from assay-based typing. Overall study outcomes, separate from this receptor: Clinical and demographic metadata were provided uncurated, with the amount varying by source and participant.

From its cysteine to its phenylalanine, the CDR3 spans 15 amino acids. The DNA shown is the 45-base CDR3, in frame from base 1. CDR1 and CDR2, looked up from the germline V gene, are SGHRS and YFSETQ. At the junction V is shortened by 1 base and J by 3 bases; bases outside the gene matches: 2. Collaborating institutions collected whole blood in K2EDTA tubes following their own protocols. For TCRbeta analysis, collaborator samples were shipped as frozen whole blood, as isolated PBMCs, or as DNA extracted from either sample type. A word on this clone: What this receptor recognizes is not known. Base qualities were left out, and no much larger clone turns up one base away.

The immunoSEQ Assay, a bias-controlled multiplex PCR, was used to amplify TCRbeta CDR3 regions from genomic DNA. As for how the authors treated the data: The number of nucleated cells in each sample was estimated from the amplification of reference gene primers within the assay. To quantify the absolute abundance of each unique TCRbeta CDR3 rearrangement, sequence reads were collapsed and filtered. For each sample, productive Simpson clonality was calculated as the square root of Simpson's diversity index across productive rearrangements. The table was pulled from immuneACCESS by TCRdb, which kept in-frame rearrangements only. Such tables lose some clones; where checked, under half of the loss comes from unresolved V genes, and the rest has no known cause. Clonal size and the V and J genes are those of that table, whereas D and trimming came from the DNA. Present in this sample are about 190,000 clones, nearly 90% of which were seen just once. Of the sample, approximately 0.62% falls within the top ten clones.

The chain is encoded by TRBV5-1 joined to TRBJ2-3; TRBD2 fits 10 bases in the junction. The sequenced material came from peripheral blood. This receptor was taken from a man aged 50 to 60 with acute or convalescent COVID-19. The CDR3 amino acid sequence is: CASSLPAGGTDTQYF. The base sequence is TGCGCCAGCAGCTTGCCAGCGGGAGGGACAGATACGCAGTATTTT.